This TCR beta chain was recovered during a study of blood T cell repertoires in COVID-19 (dated by TCRdb to 2020 to 2021). Broadly, across the study: Samples covering the acute and convalescent phases of COVID-19 were provided by collaborators in the United States, Italy and Spain. The repertoires were made available in a free public database intended to serve as a resource for research on the immune response to SARS-CoV-2. The material from the prospective study consisted of cDNA or gDNA derived from T cells, B-cell-depleted T cells, or PBMCs. Where available, HLA class I and class II types were taken from metadata supplied by the sample provider and were not determined by assay-based typing. The sample metadata nearly always contained a de-identified subject ID, COVID-19 status, age in years and sex. The samples were drawn from two sources: the first 160 participants of the ongoing ImmuneRACE study, and fewer than 1,500 subjects contributed by 6 global collaborators. Deeply sampled blood TCRbeta repertoires from subjects exposed to, actively infected with, or recovered from COVID-19 were included in the dataset. Overall study outcomes, separate from this receptor: The quantity of clinical and demographic metadata differed by source and by participant and was supplied without curation.

Whole blood was collected in K2EDTA tubes by collaborating institutions according to the institutions' own protocols. For TCRbeta analysis, collaborators shipped samples as frozen whole blood, isolated PBMCs, or DNA extracted from either of those sample types. There are 15 amino acids in the CDR3, from cysteine to phenylalanine inclusive. Here the CDR3 DNA is all that survives: 45 bases in frame from base 1. V drops 4 bases and J drops 4 bases, leaving 16 bases in between. As encoded in the germline V gene (reference sequence), CDR1 is SEHNR while CDR2 is FQNEAQ. Concerning this clone itself: The antigen this receptor binds is unknown. Base-call qualities are not available, and no considerably larger clone is one nucleotide away.

The immunoSEQ Assay, a bias-controlled multiplex PCR, was used to amplify TCRbeta CDR3 regions from genomic DNA. Processing in the source paper ran as follows. The number of nucleated cells in each sample was estimated by amplification of reference gene primers within the assay. Sequence reads were collapsed and filtered to measure the absolute abundance of every unique TCRbeta CDR3 rearrangement. For each sample, productive Simpson clonality was calculated as the square root of Simpson's diversity index over productive rearrangements. TCRdb provides this immuneACCESS table in a form limited to in-frame rearrangements. Some clones are lacking; in checked studies, under half of them reflect an unresolved V gene, and why the rest are absent is not known. V, J and clone size are taken as reported in that table, and D and trimming were inferred from the DNA itself. For this sample there are 90,000 to 140,000 clones; roughly 79% appear just once. In total, the top ten clones hold about 40% of the sample.

Sequenced sample: peripheral blood. This clonotype was obtained from a man at least 80 years old with acute or convalescent COVID-19. The receptor chain draws on TRBV7-9 and TRBJ2-5; perhaps TRBD1 is the D gene, with 6 bases matching. The CDR3 sequence is CASSSYRQAGETQYF. The DNA reads TGTGCCAGCAGCTCCTATCGACAGGCCGGAGAGACCCAGTACTTC.